This T cell receptor (beta chain) was identified in a study of blood T cell repertoires in COVID-19. Study in general: T cells, B-cell-depleted T cells, or PBMCs provided the cDNA or gDNA that served as material.

This clone showed up just once. This table comes from immunoSEQ multiplex PCR, and its TCRdb copy is limited to in-frame clones, with some not included. Of under 300,000 clones listed, about 88% are singletons. This clonotype was sampled from a woman in her seventies with active or convalescent COVID-19. The material sequenced was peripheral blood.

The CDR3 loop is CASSIPLAGTSSTDTQYF. In DNA form, the CDR3 reads TGTGCCAGTAGTATCCCCCTAGCGGGGACGAGTAGCACAGATACGCAGTATTTT. This rearrangement joins TRBV19 to TRBJ2-3; 9 nucleotides agree with TRBD2. The V and J ends lost 3 bases and 0 bases, in that order; junction bases with no gene match: 10. This CDR3 has 18 residues. Germline V lookup: CDR1 LNHDA, CDR2 SQIVND (reference sequence).